This section outlines one TCR beta chain sequence together with its context. The data originate from a study of blood T cell repertoires in COVID-19. CDR3 length: 16 residues. Trimming at V came to 4 bases and at J to 3 bases, leaving 9 bases not matched to a gene. Germline V gene sequence: CDR1 MNHEY, CDR2 SMNVEV (reference sequence). Produced via immunoSEQ multiplex PCR; TCRdb's table is partial and in-frame only. This table has 300,000 to 450,000 clones, 89% appearing once. Sequenced sample: peripheral blood. This chain connects TRBV27 to TRBJ2-1; TRBD2 agrees at 7 bases. This receptor was obtained from a woman aged 25 to 39 with COVID-19, enrolled during active disease. This CDR3 reads CASSSRASGVYNEQFF. The CDR3 DNA is TGTGCCAGCAGTTCAAGGGCTAGCGGAGTCTACAATGAGCAGTTCTTC.